This TCR beta chain emerged from a study of Graves' ophthalmopathy and Graves' hyperthyroidism. Stable hyperthyroidism was defined by absence of ophthalmopathy within 18 months of follow-up. Hyperthyroidism cases were recent diagnoses of under 2 months' duration in people aged 18 to 65. As the starting material, 8 to 10 ml of fresh peripheral blood yielded the PBMCs. V lost 4 bases to trimming and J lost 1 base, with 7 bases between them. This CDR3 has 12 residues. Germline CDR1 and CDR2: DFQATT and SNEGSKA (reference sequence). This clonotype was detected ten times or more. Using RNA transcripts, the TCR beta CDR3 regions were amplified. Scientists carried out first-round RT-PCR using HTBI primers and then a second-round multiplex PCR. TCRdb processed the multiplex PCR reads anew with MiXCR; each CDR3 protein has one entry. The profile shows a few hundred thousand distinct CDR3 sequences, roughly a sixth of them singletons.

The chain uses TRBV20-1 and TRBJ2-5; D tentatively fits TRBD1 or TRBD2 (6 bases each). The origin of this receptor is an adult woman with stable Graves' hyperthyroidism. The sequenced material came from peripheral blood. In nucleotides, the CDR3 is TGCAGTGCTAAGGGGGGCCAAGAGACCCAGTACTTC. Translated: CSAKGGQETQYF.